Below, 26 T cell receptor beta chains from the same sample are listed, as sequenced in a study of blood T cell repertoires in COVID-19. The table came from immunoSEQ multiplex PCR; TCRdb's copy has only in-frame clones and leaves some out. The sample includes about 270,000 clones, about 87% of them seen just once. Sequenced sample: PBMCs or T cells enriched from blood (not recorded which). The receptors here all came from a woman in her forties or fifties who had recovered from COVID-19.

The rearrangement joins TRBV24-1 to TRBJ2-7, with D perhaps TRBD2 (6 bases). Germline loops: CDR1 KGHDR, CDR2 SFDVKD. Deletions cut 0 bases from V and 6 bases from J, with 14 bases between. The CDR3 runs to 15 residues. The DNA of the CDR3 is TGTGCCACCAGTGATTTGCGGGCAGGGAGGTCCGAGCAGTACTTC. Its translation is CATSDLRAGRSEQYF.

The chain combines TRBV28 with TRBJ1-2, with 9 bases fitting TRBD1. Germline values: CDR1 MDHEN, CDR2 SYDVKM. This CDR3 comprises 13 residues. V lost 6 bases to trimming and J lost 8 bases; unmatched junction nucleotides: 7. The CDR3 loop reads CASSTGGWGGYTF. The CDR3 nucleotides read TGTGCCAGCAGCACAGGGGGCTGGGGGGGCTACACCTTC.

The genes are TRBV27 and TRBJ2-7; 8 bases fit TRBD1. The germline CDR1 and CDR2 sequences are MNHEY and SMNVEV (reference sequence). The CDR3 runs to 15 residues. V shed 6 bases and J 3 bases; nucleotides not matched to a gene: 10. The CDR3, as DNA: TGTGCCAGCAGAACCCACCGGGACAGGAACTACGAGCAGTACTTC. Translation gives CASRTHRDRNYEQYF.

This chain links TRBV7-9 with TRBJ2-3; the match to TRBD2 covers 11 bases. From germline, CDR1 is SEHNR and CDR2 FQNEAQ (reference sequence). With V trimmed by 6 bases and J by 14 bases, 16 bases remained unmatched. The CDR3 runs to 15 residues. CDR3 nucleotide sequence: TGTGCCAGCAGTTCGGGTTCGGCTAGCGGGAGGACCTCGTATTTT. Translating gives CASSSGSASGRTSYF.

V usage is TRBV7-9 and J usage is TRBJ2-7, with TRBD1 identical over 8 bases. The trim removed 5 bases at V and 2 bases at J, leaving 8 bases unmatched. CDR3 length equals 15 residues. Germline loops: CDR1 SEHNR, CDR2 FQNEAQ (reference sequence). The chain's CDR3 is CASSQPSGGTYEQYF. The CDR3 DNA reads TGTGCCAGCAGCCAGCCCTCAGGGGGCACCTACGAGCAGTACTTC.

The chain uses TRBV4-3 and TRBJ1-2, with 7 bases aligning to TRBD1. This CDR3 region has 18 residues. CDR1 LGHNA and CDR2 YSLEER come from the germline V gene. The junction had 22 bases not matched to a gene; V was cut back by 6 bases and J by 6 bases. This CDR3 is CASSPKLAGGLSGHGYTF. In DNA form, the CDR3 reads TGCGCCAGCAGTCCAAAGTTGGCAGGGGGGCTCAGCGGGCATGGCTACACCTTC.

This chain connects TRBV5-1 to TRBJ1-1; no firm D call. V lost 4 bases and J lost 4, with 11 bases in between. From germline, CDR1 is SGHRS and CDR2 YFSETQ. The CDR3 length is 13 residues. The CDR3 DNA is TGCGCCAGCAGCCTACAGTTTAGCACTGAAGCTTTCTTT. Encoded protein: CASSLQFSTEAFF. The whole variable domain, filled in from reference TRBV5-1 and TRBJ1-1, reads KAGVTQTPRYLIKTRGQQVTLSCSPISGHRSVSWYQQTPGQGLQFLFEYFSETQRNKGNFPGRFSGRQFSNSRSEMNVSTLELGDSALYLCASSLQFSTEAFFGQGTRLTVV.

The gene calls are TRBV9 and TRBJ2-1; a weak D match, TRBD1 (6 bases). CDR3 size: 14 residues. From germline, CDR1 is SGDLS and CDR2 YYNGEE. V was shortened by 0 bases and J by 9 bases, with 13 bases between the two germline ends. CDR3 protein: CASSVADRRIEQFF. Here the CDR3 DNA reads TGTGCCAGCAGCGTAGCAGACAGGAGGATTGAGCAGTTCTTC.

The chain couples TRBV2 to TRBJ2-1; D possibly corresponds to TRBD2 (7 bases). Looked up from germline, CDR1 is SNHLY and CDR2 is FYNNEI. CDR3 size: 14 residues. The germline V and J ends were trimmed by 9 bases and 7 bases, with 19 bases remaining between them. This CDR3 is CARSPGGIGNEQFF. In DNA form, the CDR3 reads TGTGCCAGGTCCCCGGGGGGCATTGGGAATGAGCAGTTCTTC. Together with reference TRBV2 and TRBJ2-1, the CDR3 gives the full variable domain: EPEVTQTPSHQVTQMGQEVILRCVPISNHLYFYWYRQILGQKVEFLVSFYNNEISEKSEIFDDQFSVERPDGSNFTLKIRSTKLEDSAMYFCARSPGGIGNEQFFGPGTRLTVL.

The gene calls are TRBV7-2 and TRBJ1-1; 7 bases line up with TRBD1. CDR1 is SGHTA, CDR2 FQGNSA, per germline. The length of the CDR3 is 14 residues. V trimming: 5 bases; J trimming: 3 bases; junction bases outside the gene matches: 6. CDR3 bases: TGTGCCAGCAGCATGGGACAGTTATACACTGAAGCTTTCTTT. Translation gives CASSMGQLYTEAFF. The complete variable domain, with remaining parts taken from reference TRBV7-2 and TRBJ1-1, reads GAGVSQSPSNKVTEKGKDVELRCDPISGHTALYWYRQSLGQGLEFLIYFQGNSAPDKSGLPSDRFSAERTGGSVSTLTIQRTQQEDSAVYLCASSMGQLYTEAFFGQGTRLTVV.

The sample holds one count of this clone. The chain couples TRBV2 to TRBJ1-4, with a tentative D call TRBD1 (6 bases). CDR3 size: 14 residues. The germline V gene encodes CDR1 SNHLY and CDR2 FYNNEI. V lost 6 bases and J 7 bases, leaving 15 bases between the germline ends. CDR3 coding DNA: TGTGCCAGCAGCGACCTGGGGGCGACTGAAAAACTGTTTTTT. This translates into CASSDLGATEKLFF. Filled out from reference TRBV2 and TRBJ1-4, the complete variable domain reads EPEVTQTPSHQVTQMGQEVILRCVPISNHLYFYWYRQILGQKVEFLVSFYNNEISEKSEIFDDQFSVERPDGSNFTLKIRSTKLEDSAMYFCASSDLGATEKLFFGSGTQLSVL.

This chain links TRBV5-1 with TRBJ2-7; TRBD2 matches 7 bases. Looked up from germline, CDR1 is SGHRS and CDR2 is YFSETQ. Trimming cost V 2 bases and J 2 bases; bases outside gene matches: 4. The CDR3 runs to 14 residues. CDR3 coding DNA: TGCGCCAGCAGCTTTCGGGAGGAGCCCTACGAGCAGTACTTC. This encodes CASSFREEPYEQYF.

There are a few counts of this clone. This rearrangement joins TRBV28 to TRBJ1-2; D unclear. With 6 bases removed from V and 8 bases from J, the gap between germline ends came to 7 bases. The CDR3 covers 10 residues. Germline V CDR1 and CDR2: MDHEN, SYDVKM. This chain's CDR3 is CASSGWGYTF. The CDR3 region has the DNA TGTGCCAGCAGCGGGTGGGGCTACACCTTC.

The CDR3, as DNA: TGTGCCAGCAGTGTTGCCCCGGACAGCGCTTATAATGAAAAACTGTTTTTT. It yields the protein CASSVAPDSAYNEKLFF. The chain has TRBV6-1 and TRBJ1-4; possibly TRBD1 for D (6 bases). V was clipped by 4 bases and J by 4 bases, with 19 bases between them. The germline CDR1 and CDR2 sequences are MNHNS and SASEGT. This CDR3 contains 17 residues.

The chain has TRBV7-3 and TRBJ2-3; unclear D gene. V was cut by 5 bases and J by 2 bases, with 8 bases left in between. This CDR3 region has 13 residues. CDR1 and CDR2 from the germline V gene are SGHTA and FQGTGA. The chain's CDR3 is CASSGVPTDTQYF. CDR3 DNA sequence: TGTGCCAGCAGCGGAGTCCCCACAGATACGCAGTATTTT.

This chain connects TRBV16 to TRBJ2-7, with D maybe TRBD2 (6 bases). Germline CDR1 reads KGHSY; CDR2 reads FQNENV. There are 15 residues in the CDR3. Between the trimmed V and J ends, which lost 4 bases and 5 bases, there was a span of 18 bases. The DNA of the CDR3 is TGTGCCAGCAGCCTTATGGAGGGGTCCGGGAACGAGCAGTACTTC. Its protein product is CASSLMEGSGNEQYF.

The chain recombines TRBV6-5 with TRBJ2-2, with unresolved D. V was trimmed by 3 bases and J by 4 bases, leaving 12 bases between them. CDR1 and CDR2 from the germline V gene are MNHEY and SVGAGI. There are 15 residues in the CDR3. Here the CDR3 reads CASSYLQAGTGELFF. CDR3 coding DNA: TGTGCCAGCAGTTATTTGCAGGCTGGCACCGGGGAGCTGTTTTTT.

This chain links TRBV19 with TRBJ1-1; D is undetermined. V lost 4 bases to trimming and J lost 3 bases, with 6 bases between them. The CDR3 consists of 12 residues. Per germline, CDR1 LNHDA and CDR2 SQIVND (reference sequence). The CDR3 DNA sequence: TGTGCCAGTAGTACTTCCTACACTGAAGCTTTCTTT. It is translated as CASSTSYTEAFF.

This clone is deemed medium-sized (0.01 to 0.1%). The chain has TRBV7-8 and TRBJ2-4; perhaps TRBD2 as D (6 bases). In germline, CDR1 is SGHVS, CDR2 FQNEAQ. The CDR3 sequence is 16 residues long. Deletions cut 1 base from V and 1 base from J, with 11 bases between. CDR3 loop: CASSLGRDPAKNIQYF. The CDR3 coding sequence is TGTGCCAGCAGCTTAGGGAGGGACCCCGCCAAAAACATTCAGTACTTC.

This chain uses TRBV4-3 with TRBJ2-1; D is perhaps TRBD1 (6 bases). CDR1 and CDR2 from the germline V gene are LGHNA and YSLEER. This CDR3 is built from 12 residues. The V end lost 2 bases, the J end lost 13 bases, and 12 bases lay between the germline ends. The CDR3 protein is CASSQPPGTQFF. In nucleotides, the CDR3 is TGCGCCAGCAGCCAACCCCCGGGGACACAGTTCTTC.

This chain uses TRBV5-5 with TRBJ1-1, with D possibly being TRBD1 (6 bases). Trimming took off 0 bases at V and 1 base at J, with 7 bases between the two ends. In germline, CDR1 is SGHKS, CDR2 YYEKEE (reference sequence). The CDR3 extends over 14 amino acids. CDR3 sequence: CASSLGQANTEAFF. CDR3 nucleotides: TGTGCCAGCAGCTTGGGACAGGCGAACACTGAAGCTTTCTTT.

The V and J genes are TRBV6-2 or TRBV6-3 and TRBJ2-7; D gene uncertain. V dropped 3 bases and J dropped 4 bases, with 4 bases sitting between them. The CDR3 is 11 residues long. Germline V lookup: CDR1 MNHEY, CDR2 SVGEGT. The CDR3 is CASSYKYEQYF. The CDR3 region has the DNA TGTGCCAGCAGTTATAAATACGAGCAGTACTTC.

The rearrangement links TRBV14 to TRBJ2-3, with 14 positions matching TRBD2. The V gene's germline CDR1 is SGHDN and CDR2 FVKESK. V shed 1 base, J shed 5 bases, and the junction held 5 bases outside the gene matches. This CDR3 contains 17 residues. CDR3 coding DNA: TGTGCCAGCAGCCAAGGGGGAGGACTAGCGGGAGGAGATACGCAGTATTTT. Its protein product is CASSQGGGLAGGDTQYF. Full variable domain (missing parts from reference TRBV14 and TRBJ2-3): EAGVTQFPSHSVIEKGQTVTLRCDPISGHDNLYWYRRVMGKEIKFLLHFVKESKQDESGMPNNRFLAERTGGTYSTLKVQPAELEDSGVYFCASSQGGGLAGGDTQYFGPGTRLTVL.

This chain joins TRBV28 and TRBJ2-7, with D possibly matching TRBD2 (5 bases). There are 13 residues in the CDR3. V shed 6 bases and J shed 3 bases, with 12 bases lying between them. Germline V gene sequence: CDR1 MDHEN, CDR2 SYDVKM. CDR3 sequence: CASSVMRVYEQYF. The DNA of the CDR3 is TGTGCCAGCAGCGTTATGAGGGTCTACGAGCAGTACTTC.

This clone appeared a few times. This sequence joins TRBV27 and TRBJ1-5; D perhaps matches TRBD1 (6 bases). The germline CDR1 and CDR2 sequences are MNHEY and SMNVEV (reference sequence). V lost 4 bases to trimming and J lost 3 bases, with 16 bases between them. This CDR3 is 16 amino acids long. CDR3 protein: CASSSTLTGYNQPQHF. The CDR3 DNA follows: TGTGCCAGCAGTTCAACCCTCACAGGGTACAATCAGCCCCAGCATTTT.

The V and J genes are TRBV5-1 and TRBJ2-1, with no clear D. CDR1 is SGHRS and CDR2 is YFSETQ in the germline V gene. V lost 2 bases and J lost 0, with 9 bases in between. The length of the CDR3 is 15 residues. The CDR3 nucleotides are TGCGCCAGCAGCTTCCTACCTAGCTCCTACAATGAGCAGTTCTTC. This codes for CASSFLPSSYNEQFF.